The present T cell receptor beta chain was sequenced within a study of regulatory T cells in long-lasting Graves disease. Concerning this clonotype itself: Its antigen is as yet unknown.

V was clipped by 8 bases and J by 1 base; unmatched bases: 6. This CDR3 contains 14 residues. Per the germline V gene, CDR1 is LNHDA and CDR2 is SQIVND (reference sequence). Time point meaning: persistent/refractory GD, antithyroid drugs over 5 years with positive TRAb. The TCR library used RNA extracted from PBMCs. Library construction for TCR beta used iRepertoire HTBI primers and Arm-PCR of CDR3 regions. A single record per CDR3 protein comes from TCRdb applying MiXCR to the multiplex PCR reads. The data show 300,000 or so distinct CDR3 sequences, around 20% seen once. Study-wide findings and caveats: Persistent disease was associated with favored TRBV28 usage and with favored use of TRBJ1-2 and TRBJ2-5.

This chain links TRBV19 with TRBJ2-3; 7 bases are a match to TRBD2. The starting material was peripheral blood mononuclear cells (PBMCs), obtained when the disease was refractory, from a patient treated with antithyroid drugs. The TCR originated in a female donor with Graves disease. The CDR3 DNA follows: TGTGCCAGTGGGACGGGACTACGCACAGATACGCAGTATTTT. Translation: CASGTGLRTDTQYF.